What follows describes a single T cell receptor (beta chain). In the source study's methods: Researchers report that nucleated cell counts were estimated from reference gene primer amplification. Method: immunoSEQ multiplex PCR; TCRdb's copy keeps in-frame clones and lacks some. The DNA gave D and trimming, while V, J and clone size come from that table. This sample has roughly 300,000 clones, with about 83% found just once. The data were obtained in a study of blood T cell repertoires in COVID-19. As for the study in general: From the United States, Italy and Spain came samples of acute and convalescent COVID-19. From T cells, B-cell-depleted T cells, or PBMCs came the material, which was cDNA or gDNA.

The CDR3 has 13 amino acids. V lost 1 base and J lost 5, with 5 bases in between. Germline-derived CDR1 and CDR2 are SEHNR and FQNEAQ (reference sequence). The sample taken for sequencing was peripheral blood. V gene TRBV7-9 combines with J gene TRBJ1-4, with D unclear. This sequence originates from a woman aged 50 to 60 with acute or convalescent COVID-19. This CDR3 is CASSLGGNEKLFF. Written as DNA, the CDR3 is TGTGCCAGCAGCTTAGGAGGGAATGAAAAACTGTTTTTT.